One sample yielded the 23 T cell receptor beta chains listed below, sequenced in a study of beta chain features in type 1 diabetes. Regarding the study as a whole: Patients with Type 1 diabetes showed moderately but significantly shorter TCRB CDR3s in all four CD4+ subsets.

Reverse transcribing all isolated RNA meant expressed TCRB transcripts were sequenced. Profiled with immunoSEQ multiplex PCR; TCRdb holds only in-frame clones, not every one. The sample records 250,000 to 300,000 clones, around 25% being singletons. These TCRs' antigens remain unknown. Sequenced sample: naive CD4+ T cells from blood. Receptor source: a woman aged 25 to 39 with type 1 diabetes.

This clone showed up just once. The V and J genes are TRBV9 and TRBJ2-7; D might be TRBD2 (6 bases). The CDR3 has 14 residues. Trimming cost V 3 bases and J 3 bases, with 13 bases left between them. Germline V gene lookup returns CDR1 SGDLS and CDR2 YYNGEE. The DNA of the CDR3 is TGTGCCAGCAGCGCCTCCACTAGCTTCTACGAGCAGTACTTC. It translates to CASSASTSFYEQYF.

This clone was seen a few times. The CDR3 loop is CASSLVPGIAYEQYF. The CDR3 region has the DNA TGTGCCAGCAGCTTAGTCCCAGGGATCGCCTACGAGCAGTACTTC. The rearrangement uses TRBV7-9 and TRBJ2-7; a possible D gene is TRBD1 (5 bases). The V end was cut by 1 base, the J end by 2 bases, with 12 bases between. Germline values: CDR1 SEHNR, CDR2 FQNEAQ (reference sequence). The CDR3 totals 15 residues.

This rearrangement joins TRBV6-5 to TRBJ2-1, with 12 bases fitting TRBD2. The CDR3 is 16 amino acids. V trimming: 0 bases; J trimming: 7 bases; junction bases outside the gene matches: 4. Germline CDR1 reads MNHEY; CDR2 reads SVGAGI. In nucleotides, the CDR3 is TGTGCCAGCAGTTACTCGACTAGCGGGAGTGTGAATGAGCAGTTCTTC. Encoded protein: CASSYSTSGSVNEQFF.

This chain uses TRBV9 with TRBJ1-3; D uncertain. Trimming took 3 bases from V and 7 from J, leaving 8 bases between them. Germline-derived CDR1 and CDR2 are SGDLS and YYNGEE. This CDR3 has 12 amino acids. CDR3 sequence reads: CASSAVFNTIYF. The CDR3 DNA follows: TGTGCCAGCAGCGCTGTATTCAACACCATATATTTT.

This clone turned up a few times. The V call is TRBV7-3, the J call TRBJ2-6, with D uncertain. V shed 4 bases and J shed 2 bases, with 3 bases lying between them. In germline, CDR1 is SGHTA, CDR2 FQGTGA. The CDR3 contains 13 residues. The CDR3 DNA reads as TGTGCCAGCAGCTCTACTGGGGCCAACGTCCTGACTTTC. It codes for CASSSTGANVLTF.

The chain has TRBV5-1 and TRBJ2-1; TRBD1 is a possible D gene (6 bases). Trimming took 2 bases from V and 3 from J, leaving 12 bases between them. The CDR3 extends over 15 amino acids. The germline CDR1 and CDR2 sequences are SGHRS and YFSETQ. CDR3 loop: CASSFSQGDYNEQFF. CDR3 nucleotide sequence: TGCGCCAGCAGCTTCTCACAGGGAGACTACAATGAGCAGTTCTTC.

This chain connects TRBV5-4 to TRBJ2-7, with 13 nucleotides matching TRBD2. The CDR3 runs 19 residues. Germline CDR1 reads SGHNT; CDR2 reads YYREEE (reference sequence). V gave up 4 bases and J gave up 0 bases; unmatched junction bases: 13. Written as DNA, the CDR3 is TGTGCCAGCAGCAACCCGGGACTAGCGGGAATGTCCCGCTCCTACGAGCAGTACTTC. Amino acids: CASSNPGLAGMSRSYEQYF.

J is TRBJ2-7 and V is TRBV7-9; TRBD2 aligns across 10 bases. V was pared by 4 bases and J by 6 bases, with 15 bases of the junction left unmatched. In germline, CDR1 is SEHNR, CDR2 FQNEAQ (reference sequence). The CDR3 totals 17 residues. The CDR3 bases are TGTGCCAGCAGCTCGCAATGGACTAGCGGAGGTCCCGGCGAGCAGTACTTC. Residues: CASSSQWTSGGPGEQYF.

The rearrangement joins TRBV30 to TRBJ2-7, with unresolved D. This CDR3 is 14 amino acids long. CDR1 GTSNPN and CDR2 SVGIG come from the germline V gene (reference sequence). V lost 1 base, J lost 5 bases, and 15 bases lay in between. CDR3: CAWSGLVPTHEQYF. The CDR3 DNA reads TGTGCCTGGAGTGGGCTAGTCCCCACCCACGAGCAGTACTTC.

A few counts support this clone. The V gene is TRBV10-3, the J gene TRBJ2-3; 10 positions agree with TRBD2. V lost 10 bases and J lost 5; bases outside the gene matches: 12. The CDR3 runs 15 residues. The V gene's germline CDR1 is ENHRY and CDR2 SYGVKD. The CDR3 DNA reads TGTGCCACCTCGGACGGGACTAGCGTTTTAGATACGCAGTATTTT. It codes for CATSDGTSVLDTQYF.

This clone was recorded only once. The rearrangement joins TRBV28 to TRBJ2-7; D is perhaps TRBD2 (7 bases). This CDR3 spans 16 amino acids. V lost 6 bases and J 0 bases, leaving 18 bases between the germline ends. From germline, CDR1 is MDHEN and CDR2 SYDVKM. The CDR3 bases are TGTGCCAGCAGGGGGCATGGGGGGGCAATCTCCTACGAGCAGTACTTC. Translation: CASRGHGGAISYEQYF.

In its sample, this clone was seen a few times. This chain connects TRBV7-3 to TRBJ2-2, with TRBD2 identical over 9 bases. The CDR3 has 16 amino acids. V dropped 5 bases and J dropped 7; count of bases not matched to a gene: 11. In germline, CDR1 is SGHTA, CDR2 FQGTGA. CDR3 loop: CASSLSSGLAGGELFF. CDR3 DNA: TGTGCCAGCAGCCTCAGCTCGGGACTAGCTGGCGGGGAGCTGTTTTTT.

This clone showed up just a few times. This chain joins TRBV9 and TRBJ1-2, with TRBD1 matching over 7 bases. Germline lookup yields CDR1 SGDLS and CDR2 YYNGEE. The CDR3 sequence is 15 residues long. Germline trimming cut 4 bases from V and 4 bases from J; bases unmatched to any gene: 10. The CDR3 loop reads CASSPRQGSGYGYTF. The CDR3 DNA follows: TGTGCCAGCAGCCCCCGACAGGGAAGTGGCTATGGCTACACCTTC. Full variable domain (remainder filled in from reference TRBV9 and TRBJ1-2): DSGVTQTPKHLITATGQRVTLRCSPRSGDLSVYWYQQSLDQGLQFLIQYYNGEERAKGNILERFSAQQFPDLHSELNLSSLELGDSALYFCASSPRQGSGYGYTFGSGTRLTVV.

The chain recombines TRBV30 with TRBJ1-5; unclear D gene. Germline V gene sequence: CDR1 GTSNPN, CDR2 SVGIG (reference sequence). This CDR3 comprises 14 residues. V was trimmed by 1 base and J by 5 bases, leaving 12 bases between them. CDR3 in amino acids: CAWSGWREDQPQHF. The CDR3 region has the DNA TGTGCCTGGAGTGGTTGGAGGGAGGATCAGCCCCAGCATTTT.

The sample holds a few counts of this clone. The chain combines TRBV5-1 with TRBJ2-7, with a tentative D call TRBD2 (7 bases). V lost 0 bases and J lost 0, with 10 bases in between. This CDR3 region has 15 residues. CDR1 is SGHRS and CDR2 is YFSETQ in the germline V gene. The CDR3 here is CASSLAGGPSYEQYF. The CDR3 DNA reads as TGCGCCAGCAGCTTGGCCGGGGGGCCCTCCTACGAGCAGTACTTC.

This clone appeared a few times. The rearrangement joins TRBV5-1 to TRBJ2-1, with D possibly TRBD1 on 5 matching bases. V lost 0 bases to trimming and J lost 4 bases, with 11 bases between them. The V gene's germline CDR1 is SGHRS and CDR2 YFSETQ. The CDR3 loop spans 15 amino acids. CDR3 sequence reads: CASSLDLHRYNEQFF. CDR3 sequence (DNA): TGCGCCAGCAGCTTGGACCTTCACAGGTACAATGAGCAGTTCTTC.

The V call is TRBV7-2, the J call TRBJ2-4, with 10 bases matching TRBD1. V lost 4 bases and J lost 0; bases outside the gene matches: 3. This CDR3 contains 16 residues. The germline gives CDR1 SGHTA, CDR2 FQGNSA. Here the CDR3 reads CASSYGTGVAKNIQYF. CDR3 bases: TGTGCCAGCAGCTACGGGACAGGGGTAGCCAAAAACATTCAGTACTTC.

This clone was counted between two and nine times. The chain links TRBV11-2 to TRBJ2-7, with no clear D. Trimming removed 6 bases at V and 4 bases at J, with 7 bases between. CDR3 length: 11 amino acids. CDR1 SGHAT and CDR2 FQNNGV come from the germline V gene. This chain's CDR3 is CASSRAYEQYF. The CDR3 region has the DNA TGTGCCAGCAGTCGAGCATACGAGCAGTACTTC.

The sample holds a few counts of this clone. The CDR3 bases are TGCAGCGTTGTCGTGAACACTGAAGCTTTCTTT. Residues: CSVVVNTEAFF. The chain is built from TRBV29-1 and TRBJ1-1, with D unresolved. The V gene's germline CDR1 is SQVTM and CDR2 ANQGSEA. Trimming left V 4 bases short and J 0 bases short, with 3 bases between. The CDR3 contains 11 residues.

This clone occurred a few times. The chain combines TRBV6-6 with TRBJ2-6; tentatively, D is TRBD1 (6 bases). Trimming removed 7 bases at V and 0 bases at J, with 13 bases between. CDR1 and CDR2 from the germline V gene are MNHNY and SVGAGI (reference sequence). This CDR3 region has 16 residues. The CDR3 sequence: CASTDRAFSGANVLTF. CDR3 DNA sequence: TGTGCCAGCACGGACAGAGCCTTCTCTGGGGCCAACGTCCTGACTTTC.

In its sample, this clone was seen a few times. The gene calls are TRBV6-6 and TRBJ2-5; D not certain. Per the germline V gene, CDR1 is MNHNY and CDR2 is SVGAGI (reference sequence). The length of the CDR3 is 13 residues. The germline V and J ends were trimmed by 6 bases and 2 bases, with 10 bases remaining between them. CDR3 in DNA: TGTGCCAGCAGCCCCCTGCGACAAGAGACCCAGTACTTC. Amino acids: CASSPLRQETQYF.

This clone turned up a few times. The chain has TRBV19 and TRBJ1-2; no firm D call. This CDR3 has 14 residues. CDR1 and CDR2 from the germline V gene are LNHDA and SQIVND (reference sequence). The V end was cut by 5 bases, the J end by 4 bases, with 14 bases between. The DNA of the CDR3 is TGTGCCAGTAGTCTTGGGTTAACTATCTATGGCTACACCTTC. Translation gives CASSLGLTIYGYTF.

This clone appeared a few times. The chain employs TRBV5-1 and TRBJ2-7, with TRBD2 matching over 9 bases. With 4 bases clipped from V and 2 bases from J, the junction kept 7 bases outside the gene matches. The CDR3 totals 15 residues. In germline, CDR1 is SGHRS, CDR2 YFSETQ. The CDR3 sequence: CASSTRLAEAYEQYF. The CDR3 bases are TGCGCCAGCAGCACCCGACTAGCGGAAGCCTACGAGCAGTACTTC. The whole variable domain, remainder taken from reference TRBV5-1 and TRBJ2-7, is KAGVTQTPRYLIKTRGQQVTLSCSPISGHRSVSWYQQTPGQGLQFLFEYFSETQRNKGNFPGRFSGRQFSNSRSEMNVSTLELGDSALYLCASSTRLAEAYEQYFGPGTRLTVT.